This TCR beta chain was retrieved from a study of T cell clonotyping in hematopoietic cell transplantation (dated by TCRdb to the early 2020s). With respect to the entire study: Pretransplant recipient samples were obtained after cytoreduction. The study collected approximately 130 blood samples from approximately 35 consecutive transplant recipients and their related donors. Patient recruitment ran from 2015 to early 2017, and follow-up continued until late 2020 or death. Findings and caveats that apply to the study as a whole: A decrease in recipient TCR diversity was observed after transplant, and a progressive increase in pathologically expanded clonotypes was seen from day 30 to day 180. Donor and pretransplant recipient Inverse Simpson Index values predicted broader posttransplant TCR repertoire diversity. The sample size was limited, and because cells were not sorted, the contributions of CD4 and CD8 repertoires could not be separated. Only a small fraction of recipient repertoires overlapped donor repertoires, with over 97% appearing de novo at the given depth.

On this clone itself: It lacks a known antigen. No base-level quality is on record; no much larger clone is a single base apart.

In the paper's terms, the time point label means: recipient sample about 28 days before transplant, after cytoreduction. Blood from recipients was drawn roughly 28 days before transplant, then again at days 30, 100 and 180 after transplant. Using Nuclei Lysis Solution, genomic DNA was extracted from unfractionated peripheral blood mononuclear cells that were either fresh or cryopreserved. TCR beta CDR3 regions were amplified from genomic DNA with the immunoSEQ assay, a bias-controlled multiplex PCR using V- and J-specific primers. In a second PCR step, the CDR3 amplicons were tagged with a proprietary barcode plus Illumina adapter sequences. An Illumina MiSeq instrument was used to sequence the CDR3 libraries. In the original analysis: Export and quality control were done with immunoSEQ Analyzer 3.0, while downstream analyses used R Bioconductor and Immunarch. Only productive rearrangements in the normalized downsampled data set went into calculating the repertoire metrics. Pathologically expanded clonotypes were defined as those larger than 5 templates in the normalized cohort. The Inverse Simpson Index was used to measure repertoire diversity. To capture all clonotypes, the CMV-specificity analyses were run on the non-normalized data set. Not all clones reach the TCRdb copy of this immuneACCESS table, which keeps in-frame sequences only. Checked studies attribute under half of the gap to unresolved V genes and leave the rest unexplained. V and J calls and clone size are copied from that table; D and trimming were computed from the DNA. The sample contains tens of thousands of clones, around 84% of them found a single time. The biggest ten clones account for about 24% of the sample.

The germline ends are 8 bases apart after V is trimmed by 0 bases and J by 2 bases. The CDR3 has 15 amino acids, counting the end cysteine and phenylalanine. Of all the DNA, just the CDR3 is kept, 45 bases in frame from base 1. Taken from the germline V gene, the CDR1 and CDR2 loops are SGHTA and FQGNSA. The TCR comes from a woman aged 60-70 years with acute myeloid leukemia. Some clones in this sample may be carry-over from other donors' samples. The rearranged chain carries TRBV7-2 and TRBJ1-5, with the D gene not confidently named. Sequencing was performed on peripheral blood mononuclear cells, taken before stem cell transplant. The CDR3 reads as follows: CASSLALMGNQPQHF. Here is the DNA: TGTGCCAGCAGCTTAGCCTTGATGGGCAATCAGCCCCAGCATTTT.